This TCR beta chain was retrieved from a study of cytomegalovirus exposure and HLA in healthy donors. General study findings and limits: Associated with HLA alleles at 0.05 false discovery rate in a later analysis were about 17,000 TCR beta sequences. The authors excluded some V segments, including TRBV6-2 and TRBV6-3, as indistinguishable. It was 164 TCR beta chains that were listed as cytomegalovirus-associated.

This PCR relied on a set of 60 Vbeta primers and 13 Jbeta primers. TCRdb's table, derived via immunoSEQ multiplex PCR, lists solely in-frame clones and lacks some. The table lists 100,000 to 150,000 clones. For this clone: Its target is unknown.

J lost 8 bases, V lost 5 bases, and 8 bases had no gene match. The CDR3 extends over 13 amino acids. The germline V gene encodes CDR1 SGHRS and CDR2 YFSETQ. The chain is built from TRBV5-1 and TRBJ2-3; 7 bases align to TRBD1. The receptor's source is a man aged 18 to 35 in good health and CMV-seronegative. What was sequenced was PBMCs. CDR3 protein: CASRQGPGGTQYF. CDR3 sequence (DNA): TGCGCCAGCAGACAGGGGCCTGGGGGTACGCAGTATTTT.